Listed below are T cell receptor beta chains from one sample, sequenced in a study of technical replicates of blood from a handful of donors. Only in-frame clones appear in the TCRdb table, and some are missing; sequencing was by immunoSEQ multiplex PCR. The table shows tens of thousands of clones, with 90% to 95% occurring only once. Input material: PBMCs. The source is a human donor in good health. Some clones in this sample may be carry-over from other donors' samples. Both conserved end residues are part of each CDR3. D genes are given only for firm matches. Size is stated for part of the rows, as once, few or many counts, or as a class when the clone is expanded.

j_gene	abundance	v_gene	d_gene	CDR3aa	CDR3nt
TRBJ2-7	.	TRBV29-1	TRBD1	CSVNTDRGEQYF	TGCAGCGTGAATACGGACAGGGGCGAGCAGTACTTC
TRBJ2-5	.	TRBV30	TRBD2	CAWSPSTSLYQETQYF	TGTGCCTGGAGCCCATCGACTAGCTTATATCAAGAGACCCAGTACTTC
TRBJ2-7	.	TRBV5-1	TRBD2	CASSSLGGGPYEQYF	TGCGCCAGCAGCTCCCTCGGGGGAGGGCCCTACGAGCAGTACTTC
TRBJ1-4	.	TRBV5-1	TRBD1	CASSPGTALAFNEKLFF	TGCGCCAGCAGCCCAGGGACAGCCCTAGCCTTTAATGAAAAACTGTTTTTT
TRBJ2-7	.	TRBV6-1	TRBD2	CASSEGGRTTKQYF	TGTGCCAGCAGTGAAGGCGGGAGAACTACCAAGCAGTACTTC
TRBJ2-2	.	TRBV11-3	TRBD1	CASRRQGDTGELFF	TGTGCCAGCAGGAGACAGGGGGACACCGGGGAGCTGTTTTTT
TRBJ2-3	.	TRBV6-1	TRBD2	CASRRLAGLSDTQYF	TGTGCCAGCAGGAGGCTAGCGGGTCTATCAGATACGCAGTATTTT
TRBJ2-7	.	TRBV9	.	CASSVRTDPDEQYF	TGTGCCAGCAGCGTACGGACAGACCCCGACGAGCAGTACTTC
TRBJ1-1	.	TRBV5-8	.	CASSWRVNTEAFF	TGTGCCAGCAGCTGGAGGGTGAACACTGAAGCTTTCTTT
TRBJ1-1	.	TRBV1	.	CTSSQVTGDSTEAFF	TGCACCAGCAGCCAAGTGACAGGGGATAGCACTGAAGCTTTCTTT
TRBJ1-2	.	TRBV12-5	TRBD1	CASGLIPAGGHGYTF	TGTGCTAGTGGTTTGATCCCCGCAGGGGGACATGGCTACACCTTC
TRBJ1-5	.	TRBV2	.	CASSDRGNQPQHF	TGTGCCAGCAGTGACCGGGGAAATCAGCCCCAGCATTTT
TRBJ2-5	once	TRBV2	.	CASSESETHGAQYF	TGTGCCAGCAGTGAATCAGAAACCCACGGGGCCCAGTACTTC
TRBJ2-1	.	TRBV18	TRBD2	CASSPGTSTSNEQFF	TGTGCCAGCTCACCAGGGACTAGCACCTCCAATGAGCAGTTCTTC
TRBJ2-6	.	TRBV14	.	CASSLSSGANVLTF	TGTGCCAGCAGCCTCAGCTCTGGGGCCAACGTCCTGACTTTC
TRBJ2-3	.	TRBV11-1	.	CASSLVWRADTQYF	TGTGCCAGCAGCCTCGTTTGGAGGGCAGATACGCAGTATTTT
TRBJ1-1	.	TRBV7-9	.	CASRPKRREKRNTEAFF	TGTGCCAGCAGACCCAAACGCAGGGAAAAACGAAACACTGAAGCTTTCTTT
TRBJ2-2	.	TRBV19	TRBD1	CASSSGQELTGELFF	TGTGCCAGTAGTTCGGGACAGGAACTCACCGGGGAGCTGTTTTTT
TRBJ1-2	.	TRBV5-4	.	CASSLSANYGYTF	TGTGCCAGCAGCTTGTCAGCTAACTATGGCTACACCTTC
TRBJ1-6	.	TRBV6-5	TRBD1	CASSSPRQGNSPLHF	TGTGCCAGCAGTTCGCCCCGACAGGGGAACTCACCCCTCCACTTT
TRBJ2-7	.	TRBV14	TRBD1	CASSPGGTGIYEQYF	TGTGCCAGCAGCCCAGGTGGGACAGGGATTTACGAGCAGTACTTC
TRBJ2-7	.	TRBV5-1	.	CASKVSGTPPYEQYF	TGCGCCAGCAAAGTGTCGGGAACCCCTCCCTACGAGCAGTACTTC
TRBJ1-2	.	TRBV5-4	TRBD1	CASSNDRVYGYTF	TGTGCCAGCAGCAACGACAGGGTTTATGGCTACACCTTC
TRBJ1-5	.	TRBV5-5	.	CASSLGPGGAQPQHF	TGTGCCAGCAGCTTGGGACCGGGGGGGGCTCAGCCCCAGCATTTT
TRBJ2-5	large	TRBV5-1	TRBD1	CASSADRVETQYF	TGCGCCAGCAGCGCGGACAGGGTAGAGACCCAGTACTTC
TRBJ1-1	.	TRBV6-6	.	CASSYSAGHGNTEAFF	TGTGCCAGCAGTTACTCGGCAGGCCATGGGAACACTGAAGCTTTCTTT
TRBJ2-5	.	TRBV11-3	.	CASSRGGLSAQYF	TGTGCCAGCAGCAGGGGGGGCCTCTCGGCCCAGTACTTC
TRBJ2-1	.	TRBV6-5	TRBD2	CASSSLGGSYNEQFF	TGTGCCAGCAGTTCCCTGGGCGGGAGTTATAATGAGCAGTTCTTC
TRBJ1-6	few	TRBV13	.	CASSFGWSSYNSPLHF	TGTGCCAGCAGCTTTGGTTGGAGCTCCTATAATTCACCCCTCCACTTT
TRBJ2-3	once	TRBV19	TRBD2	CASSAYSGGAQDTQYF	TGTGCCAGTAGTGCCTATAGCGGGGGGGCCCAAGATACGCAGTATTTT
TRBJ1-5	.	TRBV2	.	CASKQGLNPNQPQHF	TGTGCCAGCAAGCAGGGTTTGAACCCAAATCAGCCCCAGCATTTT
TRBJ2-3	medium-sized	TRBV4-3	TRBD2	CASSHSALAGVADTQYF	TGCGCCAGCAGCCACTCAGCCTTAGCGGGAGTAGCGGATACGCAGTATTTT
TRBJ1-5	.	TRBV18	TRBD1	CASSPEDRDNQPQHF	TGTGCCAGCTCTCCAGAGGACAGGGACAATCAGCCCCAGCATTTT
TRBJ1-1	few	TRBV15	TRBD1	CATSSTGMGPMNTEAFF	TGTGCCACCAGCTCGACAGGGATGGGACCCATGAACACTGAAGCTTTCTTT
TRBJ2-1	.	TRBV4-1	TRBD2	CASSQRTSGRSTNEQFF	TGCGCCAGCAGCCAACGTACGAGCGGGAGGTCGACGAATGAGCAGTTCTTC
TRBJ2-2	once	TRBV5-1	TRBD1	CASSNPGQSPAGELFF	TGCGCCAGCAGTAATCCGGGACAGAGTCCCGCCGGGGAGCTGTTTTTT
TRBJ2-2	.	TRBV7-2	.	CAVRSTGELFF	TGTGCCGTGCGGAGCACCGGGGAGCTGTTTTTT
TRBJ2-3	.	TRBV30	TRBD2	CAWGRLAGGPTDTQYF	TGTGCCTGGGGGCGACTAGCGGGAGGTCCCACAGATACGCAGTATTTT
TRBJ2-7	.	TRBV27	.	CASSLLGASYEQYF	TGTGCCAGCAGTTTGTTAGGGGCCTCCTACGAGCAGTACTTC
TRBJ1-1	.	TRBV19	.	CASSARTENTEAFF	TGTGCCAGTAGTGCCCGGACAGAGAACACTGAAGCTTTCTTT
TRBJ2-7	.	TRBV6-1	TRBD1	CASSGDDRGGSHSYEQYF	TGTGCCAGCAGTGGGGACGACAGGGGGGGTTCCCACTCCTACGAGCAGTACTTC
TRBJ2-3	few	TRBV16	.	CASSQAGAPSDTQYF	TGTGCCAGCAGCCAAGCGGGGGCCCCCTCAGATACGCAGTATTTT
TRBJ2-2	.	TRBV7-6	TRBD1	CASTPGTGGTGELFF	TGTGCCAGCACCCCTGGGACAGGGGGAACCGGGGAGCTGTTTTTT
TRBJ2-1	.	TRBV2	.	CASRRDKSYGEQFF	TGTGCCAGCAGGAGGGACAAAAGTTATGGTGAGCAGTTCTTC
TRBJ2-5	.	TRBV2	TRBD1	CASRWTGSLSETQYF	TGTGCCAGCAGGTGGACAGGGTCGTTGTCGGAGACCCAGTACTTC
TRBJ1-4	.	TRBV18	TRBD1	CASSPTPGQGIPANEKLFF	TGTGCCAGCTCACCGACTCCGGGACAGGGGATTCCCGCTAATGAAAAACTGTTTTTT
TRBJ1-1	.	TRBV29-1	.	CSVALNTEAFF	TGCAGCGTTGCTCTGAACACTGAAGCTTTCTTT
TRBJ1-1	.	TRBV9	TRBD1	CASSVSGGSSAEAFF	TGTGCCAGCAGCGTTTCAGGGGGCTCGTCCGCTGAAGCTTTCTTT
TRBJ1-2	.	TRBV4-3	TRBD1	CASSQDILGGLGYTF	TGCGCCAGCAGCCAAGATATTCTAGGGGGCCTTGGCTACACCTTC
TRBJ2-3	.	TRBV7-2	TRBD2	CASSSRGDLVTDTQYF	TGTGCCAGCAGCTCCCGGGGGGACCTAGTGACAGATACGCAGTATTTT